The 8 T cell receptor beta chains given below trace back to one sample, sequenced in a study of blood T cell repertoires in COVID-19. Only in-frame clones appear in the TCRdb table, and some are missing; sequencing was by immunoSEQ multiplex PCR. The sample records 380,000 or so clones, roughly 90% being singletons. The sequencing input was peripheral blood. The receptors shown here come from a man in his forties or fifties with acute or convalescent COVID-19.

V usage is TRBV4-1 and J usage is TRBJ2-7; D might be TRBD1 (6 bases). The CDR3 runs 14 residues. The V and J ends lost 5 bases and 5 bases respectively, with 16 bases between them. Germline V gene data show CDR1 as MGHRA and CDR2 as YSYEKL. For the CDR3, the DNA is TGCGCCAGCAGCATCAGGGGCACTGGCCACGAGCAGTACTTC. It codes for CASSIRGTGHEQYF.

The chain employs TRBV29-1 and TRBJ1-1; possibly TRBD1 for D (5 bases). The CDR3 is made up of 13 amino acids. Trimming cost V 6 bases and J 0 bases, with 11 bases left between them. Per the germline V gene, CDR1 is SQVTM and CDR2 is ANQGSEA. Here the CDR3 reads CSVSKGLNTEAFF. For the CDR3, the DNA is TGCAGCGTCTCAAAGGGGTTGAACACTGAAGCTTTCTTT.

The chain employs TRBV28 and TRBJ1-3; D is possibly TRBD1 (5 bases). Trimming stripped 5 bases from V and 3 bases from J, with 20 bases between. This CDR3 region has 17 residues. Germline V gene sequence: CDR1 MDHEN, CDR2 SYDVKM. CDR3 in amino acids: CASSTSTTGGVGNTIYF. Written as DNA, the CDR3 is TGTGCCAGCAGTACTTCCACAACAGGAGGGGTTGGAAACACCATATATTTT.

This clone was counted a single time. V usage is TRBV10-3 and J usage is TRBJ2-7; TRBD1 might be the D (6 bases). Germline-derived CDR1 and CDR2 are ENHRY and SYGVKD. Trimming pared 3 bases from V and 7 bases from J, leaving 19 bases between. The CDR3 is made up of 15 amino acids. CDR3 sequence reads: CAISDSGTTYVEQYF. The CDR3 DNA sequence: TGTGCCATCAGTGACTCCGGGACAACCTACGTGGAGCAGTACTTC.

The J gene is TRBJ2-3, the V gene TRBV7-8; 7 nucleotides agree with TRBD1. Losses at the gene ends were 4 bases for V and 4 bases for J; bases not matched to a gene: 8. The CDR3 has 15 amino acids. Germline CDR1 reads SGHVS; CDR2 reads FQNEAQ. The CDR3: CASSSDRVLADTQYF. DNA of the CDR3: TGTGCCAGCAGCTCCGACAGGGTTCTCGCAGATACGCAGTATTTT.

The V call is TRBV6-5, the J call TRBJ1-5, with D unclear. The CDR3 totals 15 residues. From germline, CDR1 is MNHEY and CDR2 SVGAGI. The V and J ends lost 0 bases and 11 bases respectively, with 17 bases between them. CDR3 coding DNA: TGTGCCAGCAGTTACTCGGGCAGGCCCCGCGGGACCCAGCATTTT. Protein sequence: CASSYSGRPRGTQHF.

The J gene is TRBJ2-7, the V gene TRBV28; D is uncertain. V lost 8 bases and J 2 bases, leaving 13 bases between the germline ends. Germline V gives CDR1 MDHEN, CDR2 SYDVKM. The CDR3 is 13 amino acids. In DNA form, the CDR3 reads TGTGCCAGCGCGGCCGGCATTGCCTACGAGCAGTACTTC. Amino acids: CASAAGIAYEQYF.

The chain uses TRBV4-1 and TRBJ1-5, with 7 bases aligning to TRBD1. This CDR3 has 17 residues. The V gene's germline CDR1 is MGHRA and CDR2 YSYEKL. V lost 4 bases, J lost 3 bases, and 12 bases stayed unmatched. In DNA form, the CDR3 reads TGCGCCAGCAGCCCAAAAACAGGACAGGCGATCAATCAGCCCCAGCATTTT. This sequence encodes CASSPKTGQAINQPQHF.